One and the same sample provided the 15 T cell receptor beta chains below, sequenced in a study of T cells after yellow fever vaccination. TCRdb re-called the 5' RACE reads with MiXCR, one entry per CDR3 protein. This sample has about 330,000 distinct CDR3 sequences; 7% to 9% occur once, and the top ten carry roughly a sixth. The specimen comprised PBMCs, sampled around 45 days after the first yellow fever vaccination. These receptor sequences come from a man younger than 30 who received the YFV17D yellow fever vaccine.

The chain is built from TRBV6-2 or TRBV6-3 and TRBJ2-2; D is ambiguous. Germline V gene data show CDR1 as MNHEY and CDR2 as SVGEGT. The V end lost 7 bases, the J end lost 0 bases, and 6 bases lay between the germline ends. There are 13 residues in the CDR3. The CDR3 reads CASTRANTGELFF. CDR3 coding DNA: TGTGCCAGCACAAGAGCGAACACCGGGGAGCTGTTTTTT.

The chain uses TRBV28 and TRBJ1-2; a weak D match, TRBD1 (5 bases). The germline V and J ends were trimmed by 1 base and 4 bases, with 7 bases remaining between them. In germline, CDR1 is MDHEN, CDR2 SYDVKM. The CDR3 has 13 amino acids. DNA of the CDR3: TGTGCCAGCAGTTTATCAGGGTCCTATGGCTACACCTTC. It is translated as CASSLSGSYGYTF.

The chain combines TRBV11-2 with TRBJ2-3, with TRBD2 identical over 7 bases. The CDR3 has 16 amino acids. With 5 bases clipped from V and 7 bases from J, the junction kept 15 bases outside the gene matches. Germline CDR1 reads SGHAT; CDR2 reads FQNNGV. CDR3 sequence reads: CASSPRTSGGVNTQYF. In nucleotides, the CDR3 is TGTGCCAGCAGCCCCCGGACTAGTGGGGGAGTAAATACGCAGTATTTT.

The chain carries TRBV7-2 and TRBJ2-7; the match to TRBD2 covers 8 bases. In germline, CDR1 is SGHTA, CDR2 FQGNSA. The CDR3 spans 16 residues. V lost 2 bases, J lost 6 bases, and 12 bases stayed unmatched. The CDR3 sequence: CASSLSRGCGGFEQYV. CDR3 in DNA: TGTGCCAGCAGCTTAAGTAGGGGTTGCGGGGGGTTCGAGCAGTACGTC.

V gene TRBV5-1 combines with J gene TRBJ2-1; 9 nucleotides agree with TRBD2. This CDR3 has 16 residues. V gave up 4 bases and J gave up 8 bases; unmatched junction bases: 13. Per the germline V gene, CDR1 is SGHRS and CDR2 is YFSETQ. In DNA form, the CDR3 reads TGCGCCAGCAGCCCATTATTCGGCGGGGGGGTCTATGAGCAGTTCTTC. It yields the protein CASSPLFGGGVYEQFF.

This CDR3 is CSASPRGGHQETQYF. The CDR3 nucleotides read TGCAGTGCTAGCCCCCGTGGAGGCCACCAAGAGACCCAGTACTTC. The rearrangement joins TRBV20-1 to TRBJ2-5; possible D gene TRBD2, 5 bases. Deletions cut 3 bases from V and 0 bases from J, with 14 bases between. CDR1 and CDR2 from the germline V gene are DFQATT and SNEGSKA (reference sequence). The CDR3 is 15 residues long.

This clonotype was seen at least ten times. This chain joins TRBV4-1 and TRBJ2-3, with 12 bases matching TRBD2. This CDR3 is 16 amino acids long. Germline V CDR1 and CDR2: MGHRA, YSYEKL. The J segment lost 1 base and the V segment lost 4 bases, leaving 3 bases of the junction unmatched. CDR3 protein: CASSPRLAGGTDTQYF. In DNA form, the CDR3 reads TGCGCCAGCAGCCCCCGACTAGCGGGGGGCACAGATACGCAGTATTTT.

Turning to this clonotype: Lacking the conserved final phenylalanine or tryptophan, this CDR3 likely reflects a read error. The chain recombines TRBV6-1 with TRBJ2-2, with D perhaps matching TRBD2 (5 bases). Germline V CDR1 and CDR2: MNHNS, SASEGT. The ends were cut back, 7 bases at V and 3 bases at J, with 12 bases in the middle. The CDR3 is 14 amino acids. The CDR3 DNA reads TGTGCCAGCATCACAACGGGGTACACCGGGGAGCTGTTTCTT. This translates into CASITTGYTGELFL.

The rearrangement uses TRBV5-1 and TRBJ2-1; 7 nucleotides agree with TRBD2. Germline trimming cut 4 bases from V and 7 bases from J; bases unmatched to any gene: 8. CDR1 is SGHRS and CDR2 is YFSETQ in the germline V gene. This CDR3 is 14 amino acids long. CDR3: CASSPQRGKNEQFF. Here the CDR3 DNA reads TGCGCCAGCAGCCCGCAGCGGGGAAAAAATGAGCAGTTCTTC.

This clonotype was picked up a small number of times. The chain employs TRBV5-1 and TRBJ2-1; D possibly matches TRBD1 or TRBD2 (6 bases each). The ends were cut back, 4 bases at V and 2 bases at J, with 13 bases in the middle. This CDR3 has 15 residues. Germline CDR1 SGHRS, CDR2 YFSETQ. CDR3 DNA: TGCGCCAGCAGCCTTAGGGGGGCCACCTACAATGAGCAGTTCTTC. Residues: CASSLRGATYNEQFF.

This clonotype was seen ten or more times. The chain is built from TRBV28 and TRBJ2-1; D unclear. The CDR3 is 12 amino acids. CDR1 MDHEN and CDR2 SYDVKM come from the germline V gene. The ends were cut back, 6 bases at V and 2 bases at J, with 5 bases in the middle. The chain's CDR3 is CASSPPYNEQFF. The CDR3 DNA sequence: TGTGCCAGCAGCCCTCCCTACAATGAGCAGTTCTTC.

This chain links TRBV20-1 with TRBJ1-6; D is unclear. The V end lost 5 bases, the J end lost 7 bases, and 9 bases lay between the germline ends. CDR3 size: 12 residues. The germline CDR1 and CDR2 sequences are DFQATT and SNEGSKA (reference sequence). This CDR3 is CSAHPKNSPLHF. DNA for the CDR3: TGCAGTGCTCACCCAAAGAATTCACCCCTCCACTTT.

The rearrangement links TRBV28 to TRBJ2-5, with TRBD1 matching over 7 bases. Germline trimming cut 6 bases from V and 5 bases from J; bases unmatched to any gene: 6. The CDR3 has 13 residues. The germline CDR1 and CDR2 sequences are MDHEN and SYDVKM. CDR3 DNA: TGTGCCAGCAGGAGGGGGCGGCGTGAGACCCAGTACTTC. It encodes CASRRGRRETQYF. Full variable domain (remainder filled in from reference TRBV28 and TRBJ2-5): DVKVTQSSRYLVKRTGEKVFLECVQDMDHENMFWYRQDPGLGLRLIYFSYDVKMKEKGDIPEGYSVSREKKERFSLILESASTNQTSMYLCASRRGRRETQYFGPGTRLLVL.

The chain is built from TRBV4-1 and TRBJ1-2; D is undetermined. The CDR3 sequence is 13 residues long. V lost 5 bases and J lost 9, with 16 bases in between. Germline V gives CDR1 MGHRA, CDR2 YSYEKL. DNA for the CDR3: TGCGCCAGCAGCAGCCCTCGACTGTACAGCTACACCTTC. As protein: CASSSPRLYSYTF.

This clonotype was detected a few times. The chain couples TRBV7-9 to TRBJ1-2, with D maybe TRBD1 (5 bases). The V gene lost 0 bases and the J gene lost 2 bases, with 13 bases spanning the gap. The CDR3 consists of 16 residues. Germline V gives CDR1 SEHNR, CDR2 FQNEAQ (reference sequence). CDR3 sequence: CASSLALRGANYGYTF. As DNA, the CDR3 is TGTGCCAGCAGCTTAGCGCTAAGAGGGGCAAACTATGGCTACACCTTC.